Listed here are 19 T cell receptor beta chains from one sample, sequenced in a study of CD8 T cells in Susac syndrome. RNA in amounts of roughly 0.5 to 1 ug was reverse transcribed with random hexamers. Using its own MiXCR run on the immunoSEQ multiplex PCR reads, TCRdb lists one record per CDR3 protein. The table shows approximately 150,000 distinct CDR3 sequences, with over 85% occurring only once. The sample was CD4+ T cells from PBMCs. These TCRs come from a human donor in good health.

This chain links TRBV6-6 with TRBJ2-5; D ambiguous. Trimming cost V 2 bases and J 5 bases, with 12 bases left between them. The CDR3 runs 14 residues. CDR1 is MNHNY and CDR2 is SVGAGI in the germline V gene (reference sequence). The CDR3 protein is CASSYRTRGETQYF. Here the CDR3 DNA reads TGTGCCAGCAGTTACCGCACTCGCGGTGAGACCCAGTACTTC.

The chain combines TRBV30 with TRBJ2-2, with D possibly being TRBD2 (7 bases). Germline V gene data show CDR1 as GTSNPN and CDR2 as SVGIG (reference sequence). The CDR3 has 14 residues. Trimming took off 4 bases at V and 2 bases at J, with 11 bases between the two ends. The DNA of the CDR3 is TGTGCCTGGACGGGGGGCCCTAACACCGGGGAGCTGTTTTTT. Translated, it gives CAWTGGPNTGELFF.

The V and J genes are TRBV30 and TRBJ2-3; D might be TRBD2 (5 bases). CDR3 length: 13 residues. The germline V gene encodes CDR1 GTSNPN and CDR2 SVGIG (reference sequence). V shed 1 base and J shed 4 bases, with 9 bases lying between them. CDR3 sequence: CAWSGGFPDTQYF. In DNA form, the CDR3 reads TGTGCCTGGAGTGGAGGGTTCCCAGATACGCAGTATTTT. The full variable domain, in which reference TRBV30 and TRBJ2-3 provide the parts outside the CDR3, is SQTIHQWPATLVQPVGSPLSLECTVEGTSNPNLYWYRQAAGRGLQLLFYSVGIGQISSEVPQNLSASRPQDRQFILSSKKLLLSDSGFYLCAWSGGFPDTQYFGPGTRLTVL.

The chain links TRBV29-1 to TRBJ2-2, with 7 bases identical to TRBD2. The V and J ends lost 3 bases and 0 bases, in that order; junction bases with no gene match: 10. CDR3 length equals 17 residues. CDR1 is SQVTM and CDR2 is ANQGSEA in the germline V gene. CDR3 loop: CSVDPRGSTSNTGELFF. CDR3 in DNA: TGCAGCGTTGACCCGCGGGGGAGCACATCGAACACCGGGGAGCTGTTTTTT.

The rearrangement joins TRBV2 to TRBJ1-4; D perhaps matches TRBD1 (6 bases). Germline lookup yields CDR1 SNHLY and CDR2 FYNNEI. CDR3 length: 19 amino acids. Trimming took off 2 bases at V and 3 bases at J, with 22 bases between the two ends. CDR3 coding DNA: TGTGCCAGCAGTGAAATCAGGATAAATCAGGGGATCGCTAATGAAAAACTGTTTTTT. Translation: CASSEIRINQGIANEKLFF.

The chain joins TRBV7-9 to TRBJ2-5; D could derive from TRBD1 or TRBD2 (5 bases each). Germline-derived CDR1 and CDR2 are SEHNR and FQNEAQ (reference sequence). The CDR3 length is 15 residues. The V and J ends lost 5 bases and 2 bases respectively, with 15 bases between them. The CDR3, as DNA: TGTGCCAGCAGCCCAGGGACGGCCGGACAAGAGACCCAGTACTTC. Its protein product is CASSPGTAGQETQYF.

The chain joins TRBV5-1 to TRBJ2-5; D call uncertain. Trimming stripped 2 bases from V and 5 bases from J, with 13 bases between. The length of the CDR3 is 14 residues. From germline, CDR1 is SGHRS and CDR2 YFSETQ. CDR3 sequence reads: CASSFGPPSETQYF. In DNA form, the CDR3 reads TGCGCCAGCAGCTTTGGGCCCCCTTCGGAGACCCAGTACTTC.

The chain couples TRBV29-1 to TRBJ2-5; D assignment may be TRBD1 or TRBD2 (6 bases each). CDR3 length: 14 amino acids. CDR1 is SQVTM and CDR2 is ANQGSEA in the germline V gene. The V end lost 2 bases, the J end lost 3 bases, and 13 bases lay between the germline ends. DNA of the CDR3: TGCAGCGTTGAACCGGGGGCGGTAGAAGAGACCCAGTACTTC. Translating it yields CSVEPGAVEETQYF.

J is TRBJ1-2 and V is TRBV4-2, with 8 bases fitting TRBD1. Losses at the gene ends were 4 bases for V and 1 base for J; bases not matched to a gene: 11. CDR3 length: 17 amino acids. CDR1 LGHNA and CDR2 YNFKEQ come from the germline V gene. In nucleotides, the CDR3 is TGTGCCAGCAGCCTCCGACAGGGGCCATCTCATAACTATGGCTACACCTTC. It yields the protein CASSLRQGPSHNYGYTF.

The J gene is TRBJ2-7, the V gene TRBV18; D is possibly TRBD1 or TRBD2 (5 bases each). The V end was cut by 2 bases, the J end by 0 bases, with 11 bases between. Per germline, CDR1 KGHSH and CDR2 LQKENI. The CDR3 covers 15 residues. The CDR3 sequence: CASSPGTESSYEQYF. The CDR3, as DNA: TGTGCCAGCTCACCAGGGACGGAGAGCTCCTACGAGCAGTACTTC.

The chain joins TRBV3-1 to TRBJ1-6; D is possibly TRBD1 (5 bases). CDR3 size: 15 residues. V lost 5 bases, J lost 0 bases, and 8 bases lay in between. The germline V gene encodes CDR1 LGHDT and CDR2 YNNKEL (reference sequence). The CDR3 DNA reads TGTGCCAGCAGCTTTGACAGCTCCTATAATTCACCCCTCCACTTT. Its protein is CASSFDSSYNSPLHF.

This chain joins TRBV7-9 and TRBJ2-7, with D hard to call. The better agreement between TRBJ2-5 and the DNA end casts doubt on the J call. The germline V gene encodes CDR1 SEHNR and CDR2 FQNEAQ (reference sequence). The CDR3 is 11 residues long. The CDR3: CASSLTGTQYF. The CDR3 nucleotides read TGTGCCAGCAGCTTAACCGGGACCCAGTACTTC.

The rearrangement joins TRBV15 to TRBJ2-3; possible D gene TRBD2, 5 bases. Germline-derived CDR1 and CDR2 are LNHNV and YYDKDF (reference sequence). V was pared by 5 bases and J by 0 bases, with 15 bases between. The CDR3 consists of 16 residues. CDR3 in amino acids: CATSAGSGSSTDTQYF. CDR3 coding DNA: TGTGCCACCAGCGCAGGTTCGGGATCTAGCACAGATACGCAGTATTTT.

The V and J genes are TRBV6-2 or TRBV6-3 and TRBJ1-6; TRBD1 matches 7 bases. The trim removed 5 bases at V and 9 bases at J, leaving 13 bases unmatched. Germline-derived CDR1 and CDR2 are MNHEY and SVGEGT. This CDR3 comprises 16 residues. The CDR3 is CASSTGSTGASSPLHF. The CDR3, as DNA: TGTGCCAGCAGTACAGGATCAACAGGGGCTAGTTCACCCCTCCACTTT.

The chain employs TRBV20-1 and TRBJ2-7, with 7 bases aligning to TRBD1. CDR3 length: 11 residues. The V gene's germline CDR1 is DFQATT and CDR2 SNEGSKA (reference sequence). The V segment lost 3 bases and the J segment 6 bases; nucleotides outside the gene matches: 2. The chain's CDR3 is CSARDRTEQYF. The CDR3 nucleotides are TGCAGTGCTAGGGACAGGACCGAGCAGTACTTC.

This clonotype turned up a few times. The CDR3: CASSLEGPADTQYF. CDR3 bases: TGTGCCAGCAGCTTGGAGGGGCCGGCAGATACGCAGTATTTT. The rearrangement uses TRBV5-4 and TRBJ2-3; weak D call: TRBD1 (5 bases). Germline loops: CDR1 SGHNT, CDR2 YYREEE (reference sequence). V shed 0 bases and J shed 4 bases, with 9 bases lying between them. CDR3 length equals 14 residues.

CDR3 DNA sequence: TGTGCCAGCAGCCAAGATCTAGGGGGGCCGGGGCAAGAGACCCAGTACTTC. Its protein product is CASSQDLGGPGQETQYF. The V and J genes are TRBV3-1 and TRBJ2-5; D possibly matches TRBD1 or TRBD2 (6 bases each). The CDR3 is 17 amino acids. The germline gives CDR1 LGHDT, CDR2 YNNKEL (reference sequence). V was trimmed by 0 bases and J by 2 bases, leaving 16 bases between them.

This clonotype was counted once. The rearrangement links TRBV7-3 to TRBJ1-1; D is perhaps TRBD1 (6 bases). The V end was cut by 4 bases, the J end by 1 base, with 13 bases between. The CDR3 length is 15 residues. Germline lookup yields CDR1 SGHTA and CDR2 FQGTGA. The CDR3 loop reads CASSSTRGGNTEAFF. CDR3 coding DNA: TGTGCCAGCAGCTCCACCCGAGGGGGGAACACTGAAGCTTTCTTT. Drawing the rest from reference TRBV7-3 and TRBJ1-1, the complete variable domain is GAGVSQTPSNKVTEKGKYVELRCDPISGHTALYWYRQSLGQGPEFLIYFQGTGAADDSGLPNDRFFAVRPEGSVSTLKIQRTERGDSAVYLCASSSTRGGNTEAFFGQGTRLTVV.

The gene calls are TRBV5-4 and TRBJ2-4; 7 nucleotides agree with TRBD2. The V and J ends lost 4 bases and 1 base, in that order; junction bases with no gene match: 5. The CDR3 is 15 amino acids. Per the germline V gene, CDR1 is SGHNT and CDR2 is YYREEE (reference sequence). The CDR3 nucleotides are TGTGCCAGCAGCCTCGACGGGGGGGCCAAAAACATTCAGTACTTC. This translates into CASSLDGGAKNIQYF. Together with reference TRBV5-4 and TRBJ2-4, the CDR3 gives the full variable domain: ETGVTQSPTHLIKTRGQQVTLRCSSQSGHNTVSWYQQALGQGPQFIFQYYREEENGRGNFPPRFSGLQFPNYSSELNVNALELDDSALYLCASSLDGGAKNIQYFGAGTRLSVL.